These 5 T cell receptor beta chains came from one sample sequenced in a study of blood T cell repertoires in COVID-19 (TCRdb year 2020). Library construction relied on the immunoSEQ multiplex PCR assay. In TCRdb, the immuneACCESS table is reduced to in-frame sequences with V and J assigned. These tables do not hold every clone; where another copy was compared, an unresolved V gene accounts for under half, and the others remain unexplained. For this sample there are roughly 140,000 clones; roughly 88% appear just once. The ten largest clones take up 1.7% of the sample. Sequenced: peripheral blood. The source of these receptors is a woman aged 45-60 years with acute or convalescent COVID-19.

Of note for this clone: The sample holds other DNA sequences that translate to the same CDR3. The chain links TRBV6-1 to TRBJ2-5; the D gene is possibly TRBD2 (6 bases). This CDR3 region has 14 residues. CDR1 is MNHNS, CDR2 SASEGT, per germline. Trimming shortened V by 1 base and J by 4 bases, and 10 bases separated the two germline ends. The chain's CDR3 is CASSEGLVPETQYF. Written as DNA, the CDR3 is TGTGCCAGCAGTGAAGGACTAGTCCCAGAGACCCAGTACTTC.

This clone was seen more than once but under ten times. V gene TRBV5-5 combines with J gene TRBJ1-2, with D perhaps matching TRBD1 (6 bases). Germline loops: CDR1 SGHKS, CDR2 YYEKEE (reference sequence). Trimming took off 3 bases at V and 0 bases at J, with 12 bases between the two ends. The CDR3 is 15 amino acids. The DNA for the CDR3 is TGTGCCAGCAGCTCCCATGACAGGTCTAACTATGGCTACACCTTC. Translated, it gives CASSSHDRSNYGYTF.

V and J are TRBV27 and TRBJ2-3; D perhaps matches TRBD2 (6 bases). Between the trimmed V and J ends, which lost 6 bases and 10 bases, there was a span of 17 bases. CDR3 length: 13 residues. CDR1 is MNHEY, CDR2 SMNVEV, per germline (reference sequence). Here the CDR3 reads CASRPPTSSPQYF. The CDR3 bases are TGTGCCAGCAGACCCCCGACTAGTAGCCCGCAGTATTTT.

The chain combines TRBV2 with TRBJ1-1; D possibly corresponds to TRBD1 (6 bases). Trimming cost V 3 bases and J 6 bases, with 11 bases left between them. From germline, CDR1 is SNHLY and CDR2 FYNNEI. This CDR3 is 13 amino acids long. The CDR3 DNA reads TGTGCCAGCAGTGAGGGGGCGTTAGCTGAAGCTTTCTTT. Protein product: CASSEGALAEAFF.

The J gene is TRBJ1-1, the V gene TRBV5-1; a possible D gene is TRBD1 (6 bases). CDR3 length: 15 amino acids. V shed 0 bases and J shed 4 bases, with 13 bases lying between them. The germline V gene has CDR1 SGHRS and CDR2 YFSETQ. CDR3 nucleotides: TGCGCCAGCAGCTTGGCTAACAGAGGGGGCACTGAAGCTTTCTTT. Translated, it gives CASSLANRGGTEAFF.